A single sample is the source of the 28 T cell receptor beta chains below, sequenced in a study of blood T cell repertoires in COVID-19. The repertoire was sequenced with immunoSEQ multiplex PCR; TCRdb's copy has only in-frame clones and lacks some. This sample has 65,000 to 70,000 clones, with 65% to 90% found just once. Sequencing was carried out using peripheral blood. The receptor set was obtained from a woman aged 55-75 years with acute or convalescent COVID-19.

The genes are TRBV2 and TRBJ2-2, with 7 bases that match TRBD1. CDR3 length: 14 residues. J gave up 1 base and V 6 bases, and 2 bases lay outside the gene matches. Germline CDR1 reads SNHLY; CDR2 reads FYNNEI. Here the CDR3 reads CASSRDRNTGELFF. DNA for the CDR3: TGTGCCAGCAGCCGGGACAGGAACACCGGGGAGCTGTTTTTT.

V gene TRBV15 combines with J gene TRBJ1-5, with D perhaps matching TRBD1 (5 bases). The CDR3 consists of 15 residues. The germline V gene has CDR1 LNHNV and CDR2 YYDKDF (reference sequence). Between the trimmed V and J ends, which lost 5 bases and 3 bases, there was a span of 14 bases. In nucleotides, the CDR3 is TGTGCCACCAGCGCCGCCGACAGACCCAATCAGCCCCAGCATTTT. Translating it yields CATSAADRPNQPQHF.

This clone came up a few times. The chain uses TRBV5-5 and TRBJ1-2; TRBD1 aligns across 7 bases. CDR1 is SGHKS and CDR2 is YYEKEE in the germline V gene (reference sequence). The trim removed 1 base at V and 8 bases at J, leaving 5 bases unmatched. The CDR3 is 13 residues long. In DNA form, the CDR3 reads TGTGCCAGCAGCTTGTTCCGGGACAGCGGCTACACCTTC. This translates into CASSLFRDSGYTF.

CDR3 sequence: CASSQGGGRANNEQFF. CDR3 nucleotide sequence: TGTGCCAGCAGCCAAGGGGGCGGGAGGGCTAACAATGAGCAGTTCTTC. The J gene is TRBJ2-1, the V gene TRBV4-2; 9 bases line up with TRBD2. The CDR3 consists of 16 residues. Germline V CDR1 and CDR2: LGHNA, YNFKEQ. With 1 base clipped from V and 5 bases from J, the junction kept 6 bases outside the gene matches.

This clone has a single count. The chain carries TRBV4-2 and TRBJ2-5, with 9 bases fitting TRBD1. CDR1 and CDR2 (germline): LGHNA, YNFKEQ. CDR3 size: 14 residues. V was pared by 5 bases and J by 4 bases, with 5 bases of the junction left unmatched. Here the CDR3 DNA reads TGTGCCAGCAGCGGACAGGGGCGCAGAGAGACCCAGTACTTC. Translation: CASSGQGRRETQYF.

The V call is TRBV7-3, the J call TRBJ2-1; TRBD2 agrees at 12 bases. Germline V gene data show CDR1 as SGHTA and CDR2 as FQGTGA. J lost 3 bases, V lost 5 bases, and 11 bases had no gene match. The CDR3 has 18 amino acids. CDR3 DNA sequence: TGTGCCAGCAGCCGACTAGCGGGGGCGGCCGGTGACTACAATGAGCAGTTCTTC. This sequence encodes CASSRLAGAAGDYNEQFF.

The CDR3: CASSLVEGRTSPLHF. DNA for the CDR3: TGTGCCAGCAGCTTAGTTGAAGGGAGGACTTCACCCCTCCACTTT. The rearrangement joins TRBV7-8 to TRBJ1-6, with no clear D. V was pared by 1 base and J by 9 bases, with 13 bases between. This CDR3 region has 15 residues. Germline V gene data show CDR1 as SGHVS and CDR2 as FQNEAQ.

In DNA form, the CDR3 reads TGCAGCGTTGAAGATGTTAGCCGGACAGGGGCTGGAAACACCATATATTTT. This encodes CSVEDVSRTGAGNTIYF. V gene TRBV29-1 combines with J gene TRBJ1-3; 9 nucleotides agree with TRBD1. Germline V gene data show CDR1 as SQVTM and CDR2 as ANQGSEA. After removal of 0 bases from V and 2 bases from J, the junction contained 8 bases not matched to a gene. There are 17 residues in the CDR3.

This CDR3 is CASSQDEAGGRTEAFF. The CDR3 DNA sequence: TGCGCCAGCAGCCAAGATGAAGCCGGAGGTCGGACTGAAGCTTTCTTT. The chain recombines TRBV4-1 with TRBJ1-1; D not certain. Trimming shortened V by 0 bases and J by 5 bases, and 16 bases separated the two germline ends. This CDR3 has 16 residues. Germline values: CDR1 MGHRA, CDR2 YSYEKL.

CDR3 amino acids: CASSQYMPGNTIYF. For the CDR3, the DNA is TGTGCCAGCAGCCAGTACATGCCGGGAAACACCATATATTTT. V is TRBV6-5 and J is TRBJ1-3, with D unresolved. Germline-derived CDR1 and CDR2 are MNHEY and SVGAGI. The CDR3 runs 14 residues. Between the trimmed V and J ends, which lost 6 bases and 4 bases, there was a span of 13 bases.

The chain carries TRBV19 and TRBJ1-5; 8 bases align to TRBD1. The CDR3 runs 12 residues. Germline CDR1 LNHDA, CDR2 SQIVND (reference sequence). V was pared by 5 bases and J by 7 bases, with 1 base of the junction left unmatched. The DNA of the CDR3 is TGTGCCAGTAGTTACAGGGGGCAGCCCCAGCATTTT. This sequence encodes CASSYRGQPQHF.

The V gene is TRBV7-7, the J gene TRBJ2-5; TRBD1 might be the D (6 bases). Germline assignment: CDR1 SSHAT and CDR2 FNYEAQ (reference sequence). CDR3 length: 12 amino acids. The V end lost 3 bases, the J end lost 7 bases, and 9 bases lay between the germline ends. The CDR3 nucleotides read TGTGCCAGCAGCTTCGAAGGGGGGACCCAGTACTTC. It specifies CASSFEGGTQYF.

The chain joins TRBV2 to TRBJ2-2; tentatively, D is TRBD1 (6 bases). Trimming cost V 7 bases and J 2 bases, with 11 bases left between them. The CDR3 is 14 residues long. Germline V lookup: CDR1 SNHLY, CDR2 FYNNEI. The CDR3 loop reads CASKGDSNTGELFF. CDR3 DNA sequence: TGTGCCAGCAAGGGGGATTCTAACACCGGGGAGCTGTTTTTT.

The chain recombines TRBV3-1 (or the pseudogene TRBV3-2) with TRBJ2-5; tentatively, D is TRBD2 (5 bases). The CDR3 runs 15 residues. V lost 6 bases, J lost 4 bases, and 18 bases lay in between. Germline V gene data show CDR1 as LGHDT and CDR2 as YNNKEL (reference sequence). CDR3 in DNA: TGTGCCAGCAGTCACCGGGAAAGTCGGCGAGAGACCCAGTACTTC. Translating it yields CASSHRESRRETQYF.

The chain has TRBV4-1 and TRBJ2-1; 15 bases agree with TRBD2. CDR3 length: 21 residues. After removal of 5 bases from V and 7 bases from J, the junction contained 21 bases not matched to a gene. CDR1 and CDR2 (germline): MGHRA, YSYEKL. DNA for the CDR3: TGCGCCAGCAGCTACCTAGGGGGATTTGGGACTAGCGGGGGGTTTTTGAATGAGCAGTTCTTC. Protein sequence: CASSYLGGFGTSGGFLNEQFF.

The chain carries TRBV4-1 and TRBJ1-5, with TRBD1 matching over 7 bases. CDR1 MGHRA and CDR2 YSYEKL come from the germline V gene. The trim removed 5 bases at V and 7 bases at J, leaving 17 bases unmatched. The CDR3 runs 17 residues. The CDR3 protein is CASSAFTGVGSRQPQHF. The DNA of the CDR3 is TGCGCCAGCAGCGCATTCACAGGGGTTGGGAGCCGGCAGCCCCAGCATTTT.

The V gene is TRBV2, the J gene TRBJ1-3, with TRBD1 matching over 8 bases. V lost 6 bases and J lost 0; bases outside the gene matches: 4. The CDR3 extends over 15 amino acids. CDR1 and CDR2 (germline): SNHLY, FYNNEI. CDR3 protein: CASSVGQGSGNTIYF. The CDR3 bases are TGTGCCAGCAGCGTAGGACAGGGCTCTGGAAACACCATATATTTT.

This clone was seen more than once but under ten times. The chain couples TRBV18 to TRBJ1-2; 9 bases fit TRBD1. V shed 3 bases and J 5 bases; nucleotides not matched to a gene: 4. Germline loops: CDR1 KGHSH, CDR2 LQKENI. CDR3 size: 14 residues. The CDR3 reads CASSPGGQGYGYTF. Here the CDR3 DNA reads TGTGCCAGCTCACCGGGGGGACAGGGTTATGGCTACACCTTC. Drawing the rest from reference TRBV18 and TRBJ1-2, the complete variable domain is NAGVMQNPRHLVRRRGQEARLRCSPMKGHSHVYWYRQLPEEGLKFMVYLQKENIIDESGMPKERFSAEFPKEGPSILRIQQVVRGDSAAYFCASSPGGQGYGYTFGSGTRLTVV.

This CDR3 reads CASSQDFQGASIEKLFF. The CDR3 DNA follows: TGTGCCAGCAGCCAAGATTTTCAGGGGGCAAGTATTGAAAAACTGTTTTTT. The rearrangement links TRBV3-1 (or the pseudogene TRBV3-2) to TRBJ1-4; TRBD1 matches at 8 bases. The ends lost 0 bases at V and 7 bases at J; junction bases unmatched: 10. The CDR3 contains 17 residues. Germline lookup yields CDR1 LGHDT and CDR2 YNNKEL (reference sequence).

V gene TRBV11-3 combines with J gene TRBJ1-1; a possible D gene is TRBD1 (5 bases). CDR3 length: 15 residues. V lost 0 bases and J lost 1, with 9 bases in between. CDR1 SGHNT and CDR2 YENEEA come from the germline V gene. This CDR3 reads CASSLDSRGNTEAFF. The CDR3, as DNA: TGTGCCAGCAGCTTAGATTCTAGGGGGAACACTGAAGCTTTCTTT.

The V gene is TRBV4-1, the J gene TRBJ2-5, with 7 positions matching TRBD1. The V and J ends lost 4 bases and 4 bases, in that order; junction bases with no gene match: 15. Germline loops: CDR1 MGHRA, CDR2 YSYEKL. The CDR3 sequence is 17 residues long. The CDR3 region is CASSPAKGQKWRETQYF. The CDR3 DNA is TGCGCCAGCAGCCCTGCTAAGGGACAGAAATGGCGAGAGACCCAGTACTTC.

V gene TRBV27 combines with J gene TRBJ1-1; TRBD1 agrees at 7 bases. Germline assignment: CDR1 MNHEY and CDR2 SMNVEV (reference sequence). The CDR3 extends over 16 amino acids. V lost 5 bases to trimming and J lost 4 bases; unmatched junction nucleotides: 13. As DNA, the CDR3 is TGTGCCAGCAGTACGGCTCCCGGGACAGTCATCACTGAAGCTTTCTTT. Protein sequence: CASSTAPGTVITEAFF.

The chain joins TRBV10-3 to TRBJ1-1, with 7 bases aligning to TRBD1. The CDR3 runs to 13 residues. Germline-derived CDR1 and CDR2 are ENHRY and SYGVKD. The V and J ends lost 6 bases and 3 bases, in that order; junction bases with no gene match: 4. Here the CDR3 DNA reads TGTGCCATCAGGCCAGGGGGTGACACTGAAGCTTTCTTT. Its protein product is CAIRPGGDTEAFF.

The genes are TRBV5-4 and TRBJ1-2; TRBD1 agrees at 7 bases. With V trimmed by 4 bases and J by 4 bases, 13 bases remained unmatched. Per germline, CDR1 SGHNT and CDR2 YYREEE (reference sequence). The CDR3 totals 16 residues. Here the CDR3 reads CASSIQGRLYTYGYTF. As DNA, the CDR3 is TGTGCCAGCAGCATACAGGGGCGCCTCTACACCTATGGCTACACCTTC. Full variable domain (remainder filled in from reference TRBV5-4 and TRBJ1-2): ETGVTQSPTHLIKTRGQQVTLRCSSQSGHNTVSWYQQALGQGPQFIFQYYREEENGRGNFPPRFSGLQFPNYSSELNVNALELDDSALYLCASSIQGRLYTYGYTFGSGTRLTVV.

In its sample, this clone was seen a few times. This chain connects TRBV4-1 to TRBJ2-7; TRBD2 matches at 13 bases. Germline V gene data show CDR1 as MGHRA and CDR2 as YSYEKL. V gave up 3 bases and J gave up 5 bases; unmatched junction bases: 7. The CDR3 is made up of 16 amino acids. CDR3: CASSQKRTSGSNEQYF. The CDR3 DNA reads TGCGCCAGCAGCCAGAAAAGGACTAGCGGGAGCAACGAGCAGTACTTC.

Only one count was recorded for this clone. The J gene is TRBJ2-1, the V gene TRBV6-1, with TRBD2 as a possible D gene (6 bases). This CDR3 has 13 amino acids. Per the germline V gene, CDR1 is MNHNS and CDR2 is SASEGT. Trimming removed 1 base from V and 7 bases from J, with 8 bases in between. The CDR3 spells CASSEVGRNEQFF. The CDR3 coding sequence is TGTGCCAGCAGTGAAGTGGGGAGGAATGAGCAGTTCTTC.

The chain joins TRBV30 to TRBJ2-1, with 7 bases identical to TRBD2. The CDR3 sequence is 15 residues long. Germline V gives CDR1 GTSNPN, CDR2 SVGIG (reference sequence). Trimming took 1 base from V and 6 from J; bases not matched to a gene: 9. CDR3: CAWSDVGEGPNEQFF. DNA for the CDR3: TGTGCCTGGAGTGACGTGGGGGAGGGCCCCAATGAGCAGTTCTTC.

The chain is built from TRBV10-1 and TRBJ2-7, with a weak D call TRBD1 (5 bases). The V end was cut by 2 bases, the J end by 4 bases, with 9 bases between. Germline CDR1 WNHNN, CDR2 SYGVQD (reference sequence). CDR3 length: 13 amino acids. In DNA form, the CDR3 reads TGCGCCAGCAGTGAGAGGGGTCGTTACGAGCAGTACTTC. Amino acid sequence: CASSERGRYEQYF.